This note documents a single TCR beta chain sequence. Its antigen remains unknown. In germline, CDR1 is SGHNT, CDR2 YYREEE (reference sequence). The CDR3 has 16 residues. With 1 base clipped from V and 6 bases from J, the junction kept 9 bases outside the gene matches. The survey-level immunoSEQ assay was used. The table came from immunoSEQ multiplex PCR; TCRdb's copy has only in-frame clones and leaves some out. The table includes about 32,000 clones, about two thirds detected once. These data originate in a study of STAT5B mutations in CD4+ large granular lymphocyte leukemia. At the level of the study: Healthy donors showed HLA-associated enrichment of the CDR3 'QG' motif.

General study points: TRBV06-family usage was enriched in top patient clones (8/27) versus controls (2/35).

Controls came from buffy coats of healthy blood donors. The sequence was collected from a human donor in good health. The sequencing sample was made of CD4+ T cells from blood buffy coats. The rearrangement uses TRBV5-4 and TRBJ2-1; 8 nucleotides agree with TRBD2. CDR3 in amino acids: CASSLKSGGYPNEQFF. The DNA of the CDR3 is TGTGCCAGCAGCTTGAAGTCGGGGGGGTACCCCAATGAGCAGTTCTTC.